This entry features one T cell receptor beta chain sequence. The data were taken from a study of cytomegalovirus exposure and HLA in healthy donors. Primers for the PCR totalled 60 Vbeta and 13 Jbeta. Sequencing was performed with immunoSEQ multiplex PCR; in TCRdb, only in-frame clones are kept and a portion is missing. The sample holds about 210,000 clones. CDR1 SGHVS and CDR2 FQNEAQ come from the germline V gene. CDR3 length: 15 residues. Between the trimmed V and J ends, which lost 1 base and 7 bases, there was a span of 14 bases. V is TRBV7-8 and J is TRBJ1-5; D possibly corresponds to TRBD1 (6 bases). Sequencing was done on a sample of PBMCs. The origin of this receptor is a young woman in good health and CMV-seropositive. The CDR3 coding sequence is TGTGCCAGCAGCTTAGGACAACTGGGGGCCCAGCCCCAGCATTTT. Its protein is CASSLGQLGAQPQHF.